The 9 T cell receptor beta chains presented below share a single source sample, sequenced in a study of regulatory T cells in long-lasting Graves disease. Arm-PCR with iRepertoire HTBI primers amplified the CDR3 regions for these TCR beta libraries. TCRdb ran MiXCR on the multiplex PCR reads and lists one entry per CDR3 protein. The sample has about 350,000 distinct CDR3 sequences; over 15% are singletons. Time point: newly diagnosed GD, antithyroid drugs for less than 3 months. PBMC RNA was the source of the TCR library. This sample also belongs to another study, concerning T cells in Graves' hyperthyroidism and ophthalmopathy.

The material sequenced was peripheral blood mononuclear cells (PBMCs), taken at new diagnosis, from a patient treated with antithyroid drugs. The receptor source for this set is a man aged 35-49 years with Graves disease.

Many counts were recorded for this clonotype. V and J are TRBV7-6 and TRBJ1-1; D remains unclear. CDR3 size: 14 residues. V was clipped by 0 bases and J by 4 bases, with 9 bases between them. Germline assignment: CDR1 SGHVS and CDR2 FNYEAQ. In DNA, the CDR3 is TGTGCCAGCAGCTTAGCGCCGGTTGGCACTGAAGCTTTCTTT. This gives the protein CASSLAPVGTEAFF.

The chain links TRBV2 to TRBJ2-2, with D possibly TRBD1 on 6 matching bases. Germline CDR1 reads SNHLY; CDR2 reads FYNNEI. The CDR3 consists of 15 residues. Trimming removed 3 bases from V and 4 bases from J, with 12 bases in between. This chain's CDR3 is CASSEWGQVTGELFF. The DNA for the CDR3 is TGTGCCAGCAGTGAGTGGGGGCAGGTCACCGGGGAGCTGTTTTTT.

This clonotype was seen at least ten times. J is TRBJ1-1 and V is TRBV7-9; D remains ambiguous. The CDR3 is 13 residues long. Germline CDR1 SEHNR, CDR2 FQNEAQ (reference sequence). With 6 bases removed from V and 7 bases from J, the gap between germline ends came to 15 bases. In DNA form, the CDR3 reads TGTGCCAGCAGACCCAGCGGACGAGTTGAAGCTTTCTTT. Amino acid sequence: CASRPSGRVEAFF.

This clonotype was seen repeatedly, ten times or more. The rearrangement uses TRBV20-1 and TRBJ1-5; D unclear. V lost 6 bases, J lost 0 bases, and 9 bases lay in between. Per germline, CDR1 DFQATT and CDR2 SNEGSKA (reference sequence). The CDR3 is 13 residues long. DNA for the CDR3: TGCAGTGCCACAGTTCGTAGCAATCAGCCCCAGCATTTT. This gives the protein CSATVRSNQPQHF.

This clonotype was recorded at least ten times. The chain uses TRBV5-1 and TRBJ1-1; TRBD1 might be the D (6 bases). V shed 8 bases and J shed 5 bases, with 16 bases lying between them. Germline CDR1 SGHRS, CDR2 YFSETQ. The CDR3 is 13 amino acids. As DNA, the CDR3 is TGCGCCAGTCGCGGGGGCGGCCTGACTGAAGCTTTCTTT. Its translation: CASRGGGLTEAFF.

This clonotype was counted at least ten times. V usage is TRBV20-1 and J usage is TRBJ2-7; 10 bases match TRBD1. There are 14 residues in the CDR3. Germline V gene sequence: CDR1 DFQATT, CDR2 SNEGSKA (reference sequence). V shed 6 bases, J shed 1 base, and the junction held 6 bases outside the gene matches. The CDR3 spells CSAPDRGLSYEQYF. The CDR3 nucleotides are TGCAGTGCCCCTGACAGGGGGCTATCCTACGAGCAGTACTTC.

For this clonotype: The likely explanation is a read error, given a far larger clone one base away. The V and J genes are TRBV6-9 and TRBJ2-2; tentative D call: TRBD1 (6 bases). Trimming took 7 bases from V and 4 from J, leaving 16 bases between them. The CDR3 contains 15 residues. Germline CDR1 is MNHGY and CDR2 is SVAAGI. CDR3 protein: CASNYDSGVTGELFF. In DNA, the CDR3 is TGTGCCAGCAATTACGATTCAGGGGTCACCGGGGAGCTGTTTTTT.

This clonotype has ten or more counts. The rearrangement uses TRBV5-4 and TRBJ2-7; TRBD1 aligns across 7 bases. Germline lookup yields CDR1 SGHNT and CDR2 YYREEE (reference sequence). After removal of 4 bases from V and 5 bases from J, the junction contained 3 bases not matched to a gene. This CDR3 region has 12 residues. The CDR3 spells CASSRDRDEQYF. The DNA for the CDR3 is TGTGCCAGCAGCCGAGACAGGGACGAGCAGTACTTC.

This clonotype was detected a few times. The gene calls are TRBV7-2 and TRBJ2-6; no clear D gene. Germline V CDR1 and CDR2: SGHTA, FQGNSA. Trimming removed 8 bases at V and 2 bases at J, with 4 bases between. The CDR3 is 12 residues long. Here the CDR3 reads CASGAGANVLTF. DNA of the CDR3: TGTGCCAGCGGGGCTGGGGCCAACGTCCTGACTTTC.